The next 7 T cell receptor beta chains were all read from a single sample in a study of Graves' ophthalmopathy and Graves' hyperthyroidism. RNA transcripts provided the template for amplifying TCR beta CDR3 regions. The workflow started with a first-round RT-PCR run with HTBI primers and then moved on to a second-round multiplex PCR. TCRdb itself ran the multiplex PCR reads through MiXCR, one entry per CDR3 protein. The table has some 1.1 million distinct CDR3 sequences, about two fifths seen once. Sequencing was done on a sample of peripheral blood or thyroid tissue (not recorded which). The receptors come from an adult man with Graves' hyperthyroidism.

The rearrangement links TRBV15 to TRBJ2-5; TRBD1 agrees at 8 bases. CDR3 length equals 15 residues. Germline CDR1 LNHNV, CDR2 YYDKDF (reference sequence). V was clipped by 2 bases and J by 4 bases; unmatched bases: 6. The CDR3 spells CATSRTRQGLETQYF. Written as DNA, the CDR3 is TGTGCCACCAGCAGAACTCGACAGGGGTTAGAGACCCAGTACTTC.

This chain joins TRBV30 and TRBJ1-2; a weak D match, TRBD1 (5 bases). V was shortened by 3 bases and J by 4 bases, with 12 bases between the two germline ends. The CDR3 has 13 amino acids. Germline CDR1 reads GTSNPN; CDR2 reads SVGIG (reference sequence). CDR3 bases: TGTGCCTGGAGACCACAGGTTTCCTATGGCTACACCTTC. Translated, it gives CAWRPQVSYGYTF.

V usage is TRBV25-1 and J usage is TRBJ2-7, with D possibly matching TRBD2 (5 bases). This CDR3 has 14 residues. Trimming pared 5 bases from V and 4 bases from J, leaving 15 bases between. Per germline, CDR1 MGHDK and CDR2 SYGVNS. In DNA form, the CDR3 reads TGTGCCAGCAGTCCGGGGATGTCGTCGTACGAGCAGTACTTC. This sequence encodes CASSPGMSSYEQYF.

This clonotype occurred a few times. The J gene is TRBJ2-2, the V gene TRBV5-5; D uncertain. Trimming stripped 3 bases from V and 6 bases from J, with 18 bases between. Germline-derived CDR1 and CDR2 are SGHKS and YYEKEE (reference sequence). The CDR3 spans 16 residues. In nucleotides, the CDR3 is TGTGCCAGCAGCTCCTCTTTTGTGGGTAACGCCGGGGAGCTGTTTTTT. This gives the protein CASSSSFVGNAGELFF.

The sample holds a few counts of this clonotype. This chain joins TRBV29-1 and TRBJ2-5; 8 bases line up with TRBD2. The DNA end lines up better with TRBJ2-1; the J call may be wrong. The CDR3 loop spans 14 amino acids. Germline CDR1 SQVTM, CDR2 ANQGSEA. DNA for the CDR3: TGCAGCGTTGCTTTCAGCGGGAGAAGGGCTGAGCAGTTCTTC. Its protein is CSVAFSGRRAEQFF.

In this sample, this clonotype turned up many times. The DNA of the CDR3 is TGTGCCAGTAGTGCGACAGAACGGAGCTACCGGCCCCTCCACTTT. Translation gives CASSATERSYRPLHF. This rearrangement joins TRBV19 to TRBJ1-6; possible D gene TRBD1, 5 bases. Germline V CDR1 and CDR2: LNHDA, SQIVND (reference sequence). The length of the CDR3 is 15 residues. V lost 5 bases, J lost 13 bases, and 21 bases lay in between.

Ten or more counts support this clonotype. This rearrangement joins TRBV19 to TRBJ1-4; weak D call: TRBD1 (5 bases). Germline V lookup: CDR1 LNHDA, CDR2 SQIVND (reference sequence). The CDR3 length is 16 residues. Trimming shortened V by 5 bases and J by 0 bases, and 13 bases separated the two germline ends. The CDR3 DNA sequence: TGTGCCAGTAGTGTCCTTTCGACAGCAACTAATGAAAAACTGTTTTTT. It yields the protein CASSVLSTATNEKLFF.